Included here is one TCR beta chain sequence, with context. What it binds is unknown. PCR employed 60 Vbeta and 13 Jbeta primers. Per the original methods: Later, an analysis found around 77 million unique TCR beta chains, and about 10 million of these were shared. Clones were sequenced by immunoSEQ multiplex PCR, and TCRdb holds only the in-frame ones, with some missing. V and J calls plus clone size are reproduced from that table; the DNA served to infer D and trimming. The sample has over 150,000 clones, 80% seen once. The data were taken from a study of cytomegalovirus exposure and HLA in healthy donors. This CDR3 comprises 15 residues. V lost 2 bases, J lost 2 bases, and 11 bases lay in between. Looked up from germline, CDR1 is LNHDA and CDR2 is SQIVND (reference sequence). Broader study findings: In all likelihood, a cluster of highly shared sequence variants was a sequencing artifact. The authors later found most CMV-associated TCR beta chains appeared HLA-restricted.

Sequencing was performed on PBMCs. This sequence joins TRBV19 and TRBJ2-3; D is possibly TRBD1 (6 bases). This TCR was recovered from a man younger than 45 in good health and CMV-seropositive. The CDR3 DNA sequence: TGTGCCAGTAGTATACCCACAGGGTACACAGATACGCAGTATTTT. Its protein product is CASSIPTGYTDTQYF.